A single sample gave rise to the 20 T cell receptor beta chains below, sequenced in a study of T cell responses to AZD1222 COVID-19 vaccine. Libraries were prepared by immunoSEQ multiplex PCR; TCRdb keeps only in-frame clonotypes and omits some of them. The table includes just under 80,000 clones, about 92% detected once. Specimen: peripheral blood, collected 28 days after the second AZD1222 dose. The receptors come from an adult who received the AZD1222 COVID-19 vaccine.

Here the CDR3 DNA reads TGTGCCAGCTTGACGCCGGGGGCCTACGAGCAGTACTTC. This translates into CASLTPGAYEQYF. The J gene is TRBJ2-7, the V gene TRBV28, with D maybe TRBD2 (6 bases). The CDR3 covers 13 residues. V gave up 8 bases and J gave up 2 bases, with 13 bases separating them. The germline CDR1 and CDR2 sequences are MDHEN and SYDVKM.

The genes are TRBV11-2 and TRBJ1-2, with D hard to call. CDR1 and CDR2 (germline): SGHAT, FQNNGV. The CDR3 spans 14 residues. Trimming left V 1 base short and J 2 bases short, with 8 bases between. The CDR3 here is CASSLGPGNYGYTF. Here the CDR3 DNA reads TGTGCCAGCAGCTTAGGACCGGGGAACTATGGCTACACCTTC.

Concerning this clone itself: A read error may account for a junction end that differs from germline. The chain joins TRBV6-1 to TRBJ1-6; the D gene is possibly TRBD1 (6 bases). The germline V gene has CDR1 MNHNS and CDR2 SASEGT. CDR3 size: 14 residues. The CDR3 bases are TGTGCCAGCAGTGAAGCGATAGGGGGGTCACTCCTCCACTTT. Translated, it gives CASSEAIGGSLLHF.

The rearrangement links TRBV11-3 to TRBJ1-1, with D uncertain. V was trimmed by 1 base and J by 0 bases, leaving 3 bases between them. CDR1 and CDR2 from the germline V gene are SGHNT and YENEEA. The CDR3 is 13 residues long. CDR3 sequence: CASSLAVNTEAFF. The CDR3 DNA follows: TGTGCCAGCAGCTTAGCAGTGAACACTGAAGCTTTCTTT.

The gene calls are TRBV25-1 and TRBJ1-4; D not resolved. The CDR3 is 12 amino acids. CDR1 is MGHDK and CDR2 is SYGVNS in the germline V gene. V lost 1 base, J lost 7 bases, and 4 bases lay in between. The CDR3 sequence: CASSEFGEKLFF. CDR3 nucleotide sequence: TGTGCCAGCAGTGAATTTGGTGAAAAACTGTTTTTT.

J is TRBJ2-5 and V is TRBV15; 7 nucleotides line up with TRBD2. Looked up from germline, CDR1 is LNHNV and CDR2 is YYDKDF (reference sequence). CDR3 length equals 15 residues. V gave up 6 bases and J gave up 1 base; unmatched junction bases: 8. As DNA, the CDR3 is TGTGCCACCAGTGTGCCGGGGGGATTCCAAGAGACCCAGTACTTC. It codes for CATSVPGGFQETQYF.

The V call is TRBV30, the J call TRBJ1-1, with 7 bases identical to TRBD1. Germline assignment: CDR1 GTSNPN and CDR2 SVGIG (reference sequence). The CDR3 loop spans 14 amino acids. The V and J ends lost 2 bases and 0 bases, in that order; junction bases with no gene match: 3. CDR3: CAWSSGQLNTEAFF. CDR3 DNA sequence: TGTGCCTGGAGTTCGGGACAGCTGAACACTGAAGCTTTCTTT. Full variable domain (outside the CDR3, taken from reference TRBV30 and TRBJ1-1): SQTIHQWPATLVQPVGSPLSLECTVEGTSNPNLYWYRQAAGRGLQLLFYSVGIGQISSEVPQNLSASRPQDRQFILSSKKLLLSDSGFYLCAWSSGQLNTEAFFGQGTRLTVV.

The chain couples TRBV5-1 to TRBJ1-4; 7 bases agree with TRBD1. Germline V lookup: CDR1 SGHRS, CDR2 YFSETQ. The CDR3 runs to 14 residues. The junction had 8 bases not matched to a gene; V was cut back by 4 bases and J by 8 bases. CDR3 nucleotide sequence: TGCGCCAGCAGCCGAGACAGGGTGGAGGAAAAACTGTTTTTT. Translation gives CASSRDRVEEKLFF.

V and J are TRBV29-1 and TRBJ2-2, with 11 positions matching TRBD2. Germline assignment: CDR1 SQVTM and CDR2 ANQGSEA. J gave up 3 bases and V 6 bases, and 12 bases lay outside the gene matches. CDR3 length equals 17 residues. This CDR3 is CSVLGLAGGQDTGELFF. CDR3 nucleotide sequence: TGCAGCGTCCTCGGGCTAGCGGGAGGTCAGGACACCGGGGAGCTGTTTTTT.

The rearrangement joins TRBV4-3 to TRBJ2-4, with TRBD2 matching 7 bases. This CDR3 region has 17 residues. Germline values: CDR1 LGHNA, CDR2 YSLEER. Losses at the gene ends were 0 bases for V and 5 bases for J; bases not matched to a gene: 10. This chain's CDR3 is CASSQDRPGGFQNIQYF. CDR3 nucleotide sequence: TGCGCCAGCAGCCAAGATCGGCCGGGGGGATTTCAAAACATTCAGTACTTC.

The chain employs TRBV7-9 and TRBJ2-6; D is unclear. Germline CDR1 SEHNR, CDR2 FQNEAQ (reference sequence). There are 14 residues in the CDR3. V was pared by 5 bases and J by 4 bases, with 9 bases between. CDR3 residues: CASSDTSGANVLTF. CDR3 nucleotides: TGTGCCAGCAGCGACACGTCGGGGGCCAACGTCCTGACTTTC.

This clone was recorded only once. The chain recombines TRBV30 with TRBJ1-6; no clear D. This CDR3 is 14 amino acids long. The germline gives CDR1 GTSNPN, CDR2 SVGIG (reference sequence). V lost 2 bases and J 5 bases, leaving 10 bases between the germline ends. Here the CDR3 reads CAWSMGSHNSPLHF. DNA of the CDR3: TGTGCCTGGAGTATGGGATCCCATAATTCACCCCTCCACTTT.

J is TRBJ2-5 and V is TRBV14, with TRBD2 identical over 11 bases. Trimming removed 0 bases from V and 4 bases from J; junction bases left unmatched: 1. The CDR3 contains 15 residues. Looked up from germline, CDR1 is SGHDN and CDR2 is FVKESK. Here the CDR3 DNA reads TGTGCCAGCAGCCAAGAAGGACTAGCGGGAGAGACCCAGTACTTC. Protein: CASSQEGLAGETQYF.

This chain uses TRBV24-1 with TRBJ2-4; TRBD2 might be the D (6 bases). Germline V gene sequence: CDR1 KGHDR, CDR2 SFDVKD. The CDR3 is 15 amino acids. The V end was cut by 3 bases, the J end by 3 bases, with 11 bases between. The CDR3 nucleotides are TGTGCCACCAGTGATCAAACGGGGGACAAAAACATTCAGTACTTC. This codes for CATSDQTGDKNIQYF.

The chain is built from TRBV11-2 and TRBJ1-2; D gene uncertain. Between the trimmed V and J ends, which lost 1 base and 3 bases, there was a span of 12 bases. This CDR3 spans 15 amino acids. Germline V gene sequence: CDR1 SGHAT, CDR2 FQNNGV. The CDR3 here is CASSLVGPTDYGYTF. CDR3 coding DNA: TGTGCCAGCAGCTTAGTCGGTCCTACCGACTATGGCTACACCTTC.

CDR3 amino acids: CASSVVSYTGELFF. Written as DNA, the CDR3 is TGTGCCAGCAGCGTAGTTTCGTACACCGGGGAGCTGTTTTTT. V is TRBV9 and J is TRBJ2-2; no reliable D call. Germline CDR1 SGDLS, CDR2 YYNGEE. Trimming removed 0 bases from V and 3 bases from J, with 6 bases in between. The CDR3 is 14 residues long.

V gene TRBV7-8 combines with J gene TRBJ2-6; D is possibly TRBD2 (6 bases). This CDR3 region has 15 residues. Between the trimmed V and J ends, which lost 5 bases and 0 bases, there was a span of 8 bases. Germline V gene lookup returns CDR1 SGHVS and CDR2 FQNEAQ. The CDR3 DNA follows: TGTGCCAGCAGCGGTAGCGGCTCTGGGGCCAACGTCCTGACTTTC. Protein product: CASSGSGSGANVLTF.

The chain couples TRBV7-9 to TRBJ2-5; TRBD2 agrees at 12 bases. The CDR3 extends over 17 amino acids. V lost 5 bases to trimming and J lost 2 bases; unmatched junction nucleotides: 9. Germline loops: CDR1 SEHNR, CDR2 FQNEAQ (reference sequence). CDR3 sequence reads: CASSPQGLAGLQETQYF. The CDR3 nucleotides read TGTGCCAGCAGCCCCCAGGGACTAGCGGGTCTTCAAGAGACCCAGTACTTC. Variable domain in full (rest from reference TRBV7-9 and TRBJ2-5): DTGVSQNPRHKITKRGQNVTFRCDPISEHNRLYWYRQTLGQGPEFLTYFQNEAQLEKSRLLSDRFSAERPKGSFSTLEIQRTEQGDSAMYLCASSPQGLAGLQETQYFGPGTRLLVL.

This chain uses TRBV6-4 with TRBJ2-3, with 11 bases aligning to TRBD2. With 0 bases clipped from V and 2 bases from J, the junction kept 1 base outside the gene matches. The CDR3 consists of 16 residues. Germline CDR1 is MRHNA and CDR2 is SNTAGT. CDR3 in amino acids: CASSDSTSGDTDTQYF. CDR3 sequence (DNA): TGTGCCAGCAGTGACTCGACTAGCGGGGACACAGATACGCAGTATTTT.

CDR3 amino acids: CASSSPRTSPFEQYF. The CDR3 DNA sequence: TGTGCCAGCAGCTCTCCCCGGACTAGCCCCTTCGAGCAGTACTTC. The gene calls are TRBV11-2 and TRBJ2-7, with 8 bases matching TRBD2. The length of the CDR3 is 15 residues. The germline CDR1 and CDR2 sequences are SGHAT and FQNNGV. J was trimmed by 6 bases and V by 4 bases; bases with no gene match: 11. The variable domain in full, completed from reference TRBV11-2 and TRBJ2-7, reads EAGVAQSPRYKIIEKRQSVAFWCNPISGHATLYWYQQILGQGPKLLIQFQNNGVVDDSQLPKDRFSAERLKGVDSTLKIQPAKLEDSAVYLCASSSPRTSPFEQYFGPGTRLTVT.